Listed below are T cell receptor beta chains from one sample, sequenced in a study of T cell changes during pregnancy in multiple sclerosis. Profiled with immunoSEQ multiplex PCR; TCRdb holds only in-frame clones, not every one. Of roughly 64,000 clones listed, roughly 92% are singletons. Material: peripheral blood, obtained in the second trimester of pregnancy. These receptors originate from a female donor with multiple sclerosis, enrolled in a pregnancy study. The CDR3 runs from the conserved cysteine through the conserved F or W. A D gene is named only where the DNA matches it firmly. Clone size is stated in some rows and not others, as once, few, many or a class when expanded.

v_gene	d_gene	abundance	j_gene	CDR3aa	CDR3nt
TRBV7-9	-	-	TRBJ2-7	CASSFPTESYEQYF	TGTGCCAGCAGCTTCCCGACAGAATCCTACGAGCAGTACTTC
TRBV4-1	-	-	TRBJ2-7	CASSQDGTSGSYEQYF	TGCGCCAGCAGCCAAGATGGGACTTCGGGGTCCTACGAGCAGTACTTC
TRBV5-6	-	-	TRBJ2-3	CASSFLAGPTDTQYF	TGTGCCAGCAGCTTCTTGGCGGGACCCACAGATACGCAGTATTTT
TRBV5-1	-	-	TRBJ2-1	CASSLEGGGGYNEQFF	TGCGCCAGCAGCTTGGAGGGGGGAGGGGGATACAATGAGCAGTTCTTC
TRBV7-9	-	-	TRBJ2-7	CASSLEFVVAEQYF	TGTGCCAGCAGCTTAGAATTCGTCGTGGCCGAGCAGTACTTC
TRBV19	-	-	TRBJ1-1	CATRDRPNTEAFF	TGTGCCACCCGCGACAGGCCGAACACTGAAGCTTTCTTT
TRBV7-9	TRBD2	-	TRBJ2-3	CASSLDWASGRGSADTQYF	TGTGCCAGCAGCTTAGATTGGGCTAGCGGGAGGGGATCCGCAGATACGCAGTATTTT
TRBV6-1	-	-	TRBJ1-1	CASNRQTNTEAFF	TGTGCCAGTAACCGACAGACGAACACTGAAGCTTTCTTT
TRBV21-1	-	-	TRBJ2-3	CASSSRQGVYDKPSTDTQYF	TGTGCCAGCAGCTCCCGACAGGGGGTATATGACAAACCTAGCACAGATACGCAGTATTTT
TRBV4-1	TRBD2	-	TRBJ2-5	CASSQDSQGSGRIGEETQYF	TGCGCCAGCAGCCAAGATTCTCAGGGTAGCGGGAGAATAGGGGAAGAGACCCAGTACTTC
TRBV28	TRBD1	-	TRBJ1-3	CASSLNIGTGFPAGNTIYF	TGTGCCAGCAGTTTAAACATTGGGACAGGGTTTCCCGCTGGAAACACCATATATTTT
TRBV28	-	-	TRBJ2-6	CASIRAGANVLTF	TGTGCCAGCATCCGGGCTGGGGCCAACGTCCTGACTTTC
TRBV30	-	-	TRBJ1-1	CAWSAPSPSSRRTEAFF	TGTGCCTGGAGTGCCCCCTCTCCGAGTAGCCGGCGCACTGAAGCTTTCTTT
TRBV11-2	-	-	TRBJ2-7	CASSLSGNEQYF	TGTGCCAGCAGCTTATCCGGGAACGAGCAGTACTTC
TRBV2	-	-	TRBJ1-6	CASSEGGEDSPLHF	TGTGCCAGCAGTGAAGGTGGTGAGGATTCACCCCTCCACTTT
TRBV28	TRBD2	-	TRBJ2-5	CASSSRLAGEVETQYF	TGTGCCAGCAGTTCCCGGCTGGCGGGAGAGGTAGAGACCCAGTACTTC
TRBV2	-	-	TRBJ2-7	CASRPRGIEQYF	TGTGCCAGCAGACCACGGGGGATCGAGCAGTACTTC
TRBV5-1	-	-	TRBJ2-3	CASSSPMGADTQYF	TGCGCCAGCAGCTCGCCAATGGGCGCAGATACGCAGTATTTT
TRBV5-5	TRBD2	-	TRBJ2-5	CASNGASGLQETQYF	TGTGCCAGCAACGGGGCTAGCGGGCTCCAAGAGACCCAGTACTTC
TRBV28	TRBD1	-	TRBJ1-1	CASSFSGTGNTEAFF	TGTGCCAGCAGTTTTTCTGGGACAGGGAACACTGAAGCTTTCTTT
TRBV7-6	TRBD2	-	TRBJ2-3	CASSPGTSDTQYF	TGTGCCAGCAGCCCGGGGACTAGCGATACGCAGTATTTT
TRBV27	TRBD1	-	TRBJ1-5	CASRGQGPLVNQPQHF	TGTGCCAGCAGGGGACAGGGCCCCCTCGTCAATCAGCCCCAGCATTTT
TRBV9	-	-	TRBJ2-1	CASSVDRDYEQFF	TGTGCCAGCAGCGTAGACCGAGACTATGAGCAGTTCTTC
TRBV30	TRBD2	-	TRBJ2-1	CAWSALAGSEQFF	TGTGCCTGGAGCGCACTAGCGGGAAGTGAGCAGTTCTTC
TRBV6-5	TRBD1	-	TRBJ2-7	CASSYSGTGESYEQYF	TGTGCCAGCAGTTACTCTGGGACAGGGGAATCCTACGAGCAGTACTTC
TRBV7-2	-	-	TRBJ2-1	CASSPRPPLEGDDYNEQFF	TGTGCCAGCAGCCCCCGACCCCCCCTCGAGGGGGACGACTACAATGAGCAGTTCTTC
TRBV19	-	-	TRBJ2-1	CASSIVYDYQYNEQFF	TGTGCCAGTAGTATAGTTTATGACTACCAGTACAATGAGCAGTTCTTC
TRBV10-2	-	-	TRBJ2-3	CASSDLRGTDTQYF	TGCGCCAGCAGTGATTTACGGGGCACAGATACGCAGTATTTT
TRBV5-1	TRBD1	-	TRBJ2-7	CASSRLRTGRNEQYF	TGCGCCAGCAGCCGGCTAAGGACAGGGAGAAACGAGCAGTACTTC
TRBV2	-	-	TRBJ2-3	CASSVTTGSDTQYF	TGTGCCAGCAGTGTTACGACAGGTTCAGATACGCAGTATTTT
TRBV2	-	few	TRBJ2-7	CASSEGWGVSYEQYF	TGTGCCAGCAGTGAAGGATGGGGCGTTAGCTACGAGCAGTACTTC
TRBV27	TRBD2	-	TRBJ2-3	CASSPTAGEYTDTQYF	TGTGCCAGCAGTCCCACAGCGGGGGAATACACAGATACGCAGTATTTT
TRBV5-4	-	few	TRBJ2-7	CASSLGGRQSYEQYF	TGTGCCAGCAGCTTGGGGGGCCGACAGTCCTACGAGCAGTACTTC
TRBV10-3	-	-	TRBJ2-3	CAIKREISSTDTQYF	TGTGCCATCAAGAGGGAGATTTCTAGCACAGATACGCAGTATTTT
TRBV4-1	-	-	TRBJ2-3	CASSQGQSTDTQYF	TGCGCCAGCAGCCAAGGGCAGAGCACAGATACGCAGTATTTT
TRBV2	-	-	TRBJ2-1	CASSELQTNEQFF	TGTGCCAGCAGTGAACTACAGACCAATGAGCAGTTCTTC
TRBV19	TRBD2	-	TRBJ2-3	CASSLLAGGTDTQYF	TGTGCCAGTAGTCTACTAGCGGGGGGCACAGATACGCAGTATTTT
TRBV5-3	-	-	TRBJ2-7	CARSLGKPASECAYEQYF	TGTGCCAGAAGCTTGGGCAAACCGGCTAGCGAATGCGCCTACGAGCAGTACTTC
TRBV19	-	-	TRBJ1-1	CASSMVGFMNTEAFF	TGTGCCAGTAGTATGGTCGGTTTCATGAACACTGAAGCTTTCTTT
TRBV7-2	TRBD2	-	TRBJ2-6	CASSARLAGVSGANVLTF	TGTGCCAGCAGCGCCCGACTAGCGGGAGTATCTGGGGCCAACGTCCTGACTTTC
TRBV5-1	-	-	TRBJ1-1	CARVDRISTEAFF	TGCGCCAGGGTTGACAGGATTTCCACTGAAGCTTTCTTT
TRBV2	-	-	TRBJ1-5	CASSELISGGARQPQHF	TGTGCCAGCAGTGAACTAATATCAGGAGGGGCAAGGCAGCCCCAGCATTTT
TRBV11-2	-	-	TRBJ2-5	CASSPSRETQYF	TGTGCCAGCAGCCCTTCTAGGGAGACCCAGTACTTC
TRBV28	-	-	TRBJ2-7	CASSLSGTRRPHEQYF	TGTGCCAGCAGTTTATCCGGGACAAGGAGGCCGCACGAGCAGTACTTC
TRBV2	TRBD2	-	TRBJ2-1	CASSSTGTSGHNEQFF	TGTGCCAGCAGCAGCACCGGGACTAGCGGACACAATGAGCAGTTCTTC
TRBV5-1	-	-	TRBJ2-7	CASSLTPDSNQYF	TGCGCCAGCAGCTTGACCCCGGACAGCAATCAGTACTTC
TRBV2	-	-	TRBJ1-1	CASSPGFSEAFF	TGTGCCAGCAGTCCAGGGTTCTCTGAAGCTTTCTTT